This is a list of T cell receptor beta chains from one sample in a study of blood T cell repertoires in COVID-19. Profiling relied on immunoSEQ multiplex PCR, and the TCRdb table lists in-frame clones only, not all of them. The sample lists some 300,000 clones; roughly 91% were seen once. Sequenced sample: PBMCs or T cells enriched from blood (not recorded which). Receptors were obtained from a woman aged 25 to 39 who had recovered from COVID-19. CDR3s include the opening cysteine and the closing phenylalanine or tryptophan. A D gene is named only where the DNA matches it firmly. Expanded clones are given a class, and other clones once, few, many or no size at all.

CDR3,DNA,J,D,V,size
CASSYIVTFGSYEQYF,TGTGCCAGCAGTTATATCGTAACATTTGGCTCCTACGAGCAGTACTTC,TRBJ2-7,-,TRBV28,-
CASRGDRGLTYEQYF,TGTGCCAGCAGGGGGGACAGGGGGCTAACCTACGAGCAGTACTTC,TRBJ2-7,TRBD1,TRBV6-5,-
CASSPGDFGLNTEAFF,TGTGCCAGCTCACCAGGAGACTTCGGTCTGAACACTGAAGCTTTCTTT,TRBJ1-1,-,TRBV18,-
CASSSGTGRYNEQFF,TGTGCCAGCAGCTCGGGGACAGGGCGATACAATGAGCAGTTCTTC,TRBJ2-1,TRBD1,TRBV5-6,-
CASSWGQGNTEAFF,TGTGCCAGCAGTTGGGGACAGGGCAACACTGAAGCTTTCTTT,TRBJ1-1,TRBD1,TRBV6-5,-
CASSSTTGVTEAFF,TGCGCCAGCAGTTCTACGACAGGGGTCACTGAAGCTTTCTTT,TRBJ1-1,TRBD1,TRBV10-1,-
CASSRTGVFSKQGQPQHF,TGTGCCAGCAGCAGGACAGGGGTCTTTTCCAAACAGGGTCAGCCCCAGCATTTT,TRBJ1-5,-,TRBV21-1,-
CASSFGTFIGELFF,TGTGCCAGCAGTTTCGGTACTTTTATTGGGGAGCTGTTTTTT,TRBJ2-2,-,TRBV27,-
CASSEFQEFNYGYTF,TGTGCCAGCAGTGAATTCCAGGAATTCAACTATGGCTACACCTTC,TRBJ1-2,-,TRBV6-1,-
CASSTQGFRTDTQYF,TGTGCCAGTAGTACACAGGGATTTCGCACAGATACGCAGTATTTT,TRBJ2-3,-,TRBV19,-
CASSDSKLATTNEQFF,TGTGCCAGCAGTGACTCTAAGCTAGCGACAACCAATGAGCAGTTCTTC,TRBJ2-1,-,TRBV6-4,few
CAISDSYGYTF,TGTGCCATCAGTGACAGCTATGGCTACACCTTC,TRBJ1-2,-,TRBV10-3,-
CASKRGGTEAFF,TGTGCCAGTAAACGGGGAGGCACTGAAGCTTTCTTT,TRBJ1-1,-,TRBV19,few
CATSDSHTGELFF,TGTGCCACCAGTGACTCACATACCGGGGAGCTGTTTTTT,TRBJ2-2,-,TRBV24-1,-
CAWTAKRATRDTEAFF,TGTGCCTGGACTGCGAAAAGAGCAACGCGGGACACTGAAGCTTTCTTT,TRBJ1-1,-,TRBV30,-
CASSSRQGVVGIETQYF,TGTGCCAGCAGTTCTAGACAGGGGGTGGTTGGGATAGAGACCCAGTACTTC,TRBJ2-5,TRBD1,TRBV28,-
CASSLTGGRETQYF,TGCGCCAGCAGCTTAACAGGGGGCCGGGAGACCCAGTACTTC,TRBJ2-5,TRBD1,TRBV5-1,-
CASSSGQGRAREFGELFF,TGTGCCAGCAGCTCCGGACAGGGGCGAGCGCGGGAGTTCGGGGAGCTGTTTTTT,TRBJ2-2,TRBD1,TRBV13,-
CASSQDWASGELFF,TGTGCCAGCAGCCAAGACTGGGCTTCCGGGGAGCTGTTTTTT,TRBJ2-2,-,TRBV3-1/TRBV3-2,-
CASSVGQRETQYF,TGTGCCAGCAGCGTGGGACAGAGAGAGACCCAGTACTTC,TRBJ2-5,TRBD1,TRBV6-5,once
CASSEQGRSIIGGYTF,TGTGCCAGCAGTGAACAGGGAAGGTCCATTATAGGTGGCTACACCTTC,TRBJ1-2,-,TRBV2,-
CASSTPGTGVISGANVLTF,TGTGCCAGCAGTACCCCCGGGACAGGGGTAATTTCTGGGGCCAACGTCCTGACTTTC,TRBJ2-6,TRBD1,TRBV6-2/TRBV6-3,-
CAIINTGNYGYTF,TGTGCCATCATCAATACAGGGAACTATGGCTACACCTTC,TRBJ1-2,-,TRBV10-3,-
CASSVQMNTEAFF,TGTGCCAGTAGTGTCCAGATGAACACTGAAGCTTTCTTT,TRBJ1-1,-,TRBV19,-
CASSLIRDSILSYEQYF,TGTGCCAGCAGCTTAATCCGGGACTCCATTCTCTCCTACGAGCAGTACTTC,TRBJ2-7,-,TRBV7-2,-
CASSQYPTTSDRVGGYTF,TGCGCCAGCAGCCAATATCCCACTACCTCGGACAGGGTGGGTGGCTACACCTTC,TRBJ1-2,TRBD1,TRBV4-1,-
CASSAQGARGNQPQHF,TGTGCCAGTAGCGCCCAAGGGGCCCGGGGCAATCAGCCCCAGCATTTT,TRBJ1-5,-,TRBV19,-
CASSPGSGGDYEQYF,TGTGCCAGTAGCCCAGGTAGCGGAGGGGACTACGAGCAGTACTTC,TRBJ2-7,-,TRBV19,-
CASSLGLAGAGTGELFF,TGTGCCAGCAGCCTGGGACTAGCGGGAGCGGGTACCGGGGAGCTGTTTTTT,TRBJ2-2,TRBD2,TRBV7-2,-
CASSLGQVQETQYF,TGTGCCAGCAGCTTAGGACAGGTCCAAGAGACCCAGTACTTC,TRBJ2-5,-,TRBV11-2,-
CASRLTPNTEAFF,TGTGCCAGCAGGCTAACCCCGAACACTGAAGCTTTCTTT,TRBJ1-1,-,TRBV12-3/TRBV12-4,-
CATSSFNQPQHF,TGTGCCACCAGCAGCTTCAATCAGCCCCAGCATTTT,TRBJ1-5,-,TRBV15,once
CASTLTGSYNSPLHF,TGTGCCAGCACCCTAACAGGGTCCTATAATTCACCCCTCCACTTT,TRBJ1-6,-,TRBV5-6,-
CAISSTLQPNEKLFF,TGTGCCATCAGTTCCACGCTACAGCCTAATGAAAAACTGTTTTTT,TRBJ1-4,-,TRBV10-3,-
CASSQGLDRVNYGYTF,TGTGCCAGCAGCCAAGGTTTGGACAGGGTGAACTATGGCTACACCTTC,TRBJ1-2,TRBD1,TRBV3-1/TRBV3-2,-
CASSLQGLGEQYF,TGTGCCAGCAGTTTGCAGGGTCTCGGCGAGCAGTACTTC,TRBJ2-7,-,TRBV12-3/TRBV12-4,-
CASSKGQGRPDTQYF,TGCGCCAGCAGCAAGGGACAGGGACGTCCAGATACGCAGTATTTT,TRBJ2-3,TRBD1,TRBV5-1,once
CASSVFQRPSNQPQHF,TGTGCCAGCAGCGTATTTCAGAGGCCGAGCAATCAGCCCCAGCATTTT,TRBJ1-5,-,TRBV7-8,-
CASNRGQGNYGYTF,TGTGCCAGCAACCGGGGACAGGGGAACTATGGCTACACCTTC,TRBJ1-2,TRBD1,TRBV7-9,-
CASSPQGSYGYTF,TGTGCCAGCAGTCCCCAGGGTAGTTATGGCTACACCTTC,TRBJ1-2,-,TRBV27,-
CASSLEWMGLAGHVQYF,TGTGCCAGCAGTTTAGAATGGATGGGACTAGCGGGACATGTGCAGTACTTC,TRBJ2-7,TRBD2,TRBV27,-
CASSWLAGRTDTQYF,TGTGCCAGCAGCTGGCTAGCGGGAAGGACAGATACGCAGTATTTT,TRBJ2-3,TRBD2,TRBV7-9,once
CASSEGAGVNQPQHF,TGTGCCAGCAGTGAAGGGGCAGGGGTAAATCAGCCCCAGCATTTT,TRBJ1-5,-,TRBV6-1,once
CASSPGDRRTYEQYF,TGTGCCAGCAGTCCCGGGGACAGGCGAACCTACGAGCAGTACTTC,TRBJ2-7,TRBD1,TRBV28,-
CASSAASTDTQYF,TGTGCCAGCAGTGCGGCTAGCACAGATACGCAGTATTTT,TRBJ2-3,-,TRBV12-3/TRBV12-4,-